The clone carrying this TCR beta chain came up a few times. Source study methods: Using reference gene primer amplification, nucleated cell counts were estimated. The repertoire was sequenced with immunoSEQ multiplex PCR; TCRdb's copy has only in-frame clones and lacks some. V, J and clone size were drawn from that table, and D and trimming were deduced from the DNA. The repertoire holds about 240,000 clones, with 88% as singletons. Trimming pared 0 bases from V and 0 bases from J, leaving 9 bases between. The CDR3 is 16 amino acids. Germline V lookup: CDR1 SGHRS, CDR2 YFSETQ. This entry is derived from a study of blood T cell repertoires in COVID-19. In the study overall: The origin of the acute and convalescent COVID-19 samples was the United States, Italy and Spain. The cDNA or gDNA used as material had been derived from T cells, B-cell-depleted T cells, or PBMCs.

Sequenced input: peripheral blood. The genes are TRBV5-1 and TRBJ1-4; D unresolved. The clonotype originates from a woman aged 25 to 39 with acute or convalescent COVID-19. In DNA form, the CDR3 reads TGCGCCAGCAGCTTGGCCGGGGTAGCAACTAATGAAAAACTGTTTTTT. Its translation: CASSLAGVATNEKLFF.